These 12 T cell receptor beta chains originate from one sample sequenced in a study of cytotoxic CD8 clonotypes in ibrutinib-treated CLL (TCRdb year 2021). The method was the immunoSEQ multiplex PCR assay. TCRdb re-hosts the immuneACCESS table, in-frame sequences only. Its copies lack some clones; in the studies checked, an unresolved V gene accounts for under half of them, and the cause for the rest is not known. For this sample there are 49,000 or so clones; approximately 53% appear just once. Clones ranked in the top ten supply less than 35% of the sample. The intended sense of this specimen's time point label: about a year on ibrutinib. The specimen was PBMCs, collected after 12 months of ibrutinib treatment. All receptors derive from a human donor with chronic lymphocytic leukemia.

V gene TRBV15 combines with J gene TRBJ2-5; possibly TRBD1 for D (6 bases). The V gene's germline CDR1 is LNHNV and CDR2 YYDKDF (reference sequence). Trimming shortened V by 0 bases and J by 5 bases, and 16 bases separated the two germline ends. CDR3 length: 16 amino acids. The chain's CDR3 is CATSRDRGVRGETQYF. The CDR3 DNA reads TGTGCCACCAGCAGAGATCGGGGAGTAAGGGGGGAGACCCAGTACTTC.

This clone was seen a handful of times. The V and J genes are TRBV15 and TRBJ2-1; 16 bases match TRBD2. Germline CDR1 reads LNHNV; CDR2 reads YYDKDF (reference sequence). This CDR3 spans 16 amino acids. The J segment lost 7 bases and the V segment lost 2 bases, leaving 2 bases of the junction unmatched. The CDR3 region is CATSRSGLAGGNEQFF. CDR3 nucleotides: TGTGCCACCAGCAGATCGGGACTAGCGGGAGGGAATGAGCAGTTCTTC. The whole variable domain, filled in from reference TRBV15 and TRBJ2-1, reads DAMVIQNPRYQVTQFGKPVTLSCSQTLNHNVMYWYQQKSSQAPKLLFHYYDKDFNNEADTPDNFQSRRPNTSFCFLDIRSPGLGDTAMYLCATSRSGLAGGNEQFFGPGTRLTVL.

Details on this clone: The germline gene is not matched at one end of the junction; a read error may be the cause. The chain uses TRBV5-6 and TRBJ2-7; the D is unclear. From germline, CDR1 is SGHDT and CDR2 YYEEEE. CDR3 size: 12 residues. In DNA form, the CDR3 reads TGTGCCAGCAGCTTGGCTGCTGGCCCAGGCGACTTC. Protein: CASSLAAGPGDF.

This chain joins TRBV7-3 and TRBJ2-1, with D possibly being TRBD2 (7 bases). V was clipped by 0 bases and J by 9 bases, with 15 bases between them. CDR1 and CDR2 (germline): SGHTA, FQGTGA. The CDR3 totals 15 residues. CDR3 loop: CASSLTGEGESEQFF. In DNA, the CDR3 is TGTGCCAGCAGCTTAACCGGGGAGGGGGAGAGTGAGCAGTTCTTC.

V gene TRBV28 combines with J gene TRBJ1-5; D perhaps matches TRBD1 (5 bases). The V and J ends lost 6 bases and 8 bases respectively, with 14 bases between them. The CDR3 is 13 amino acids. Germline CDR1 MDHEN, CDR2 SYDVKM. The CDR3 DNA follows: TGTGCCAGCAGGAACAGGCCGGGGGAGCCCCAGCATTTT. Its translation: CASRNRPGEPQHF.

This chain connects TRBV30 to TRBJ2-1; no reliable D call. This CDR3 spans 12 amino acids. Trimming removed 0 bases from V and 10 bases from J, with 10 bases in between. Germline assignment: CDR1 GTSNPN and CDR2 SVGIG (reference sequence). CDR3 sequence reads: CAWSVLAREQFF. The DNA for the CDR3 is TGTGCCTGGAGTGTACTGGCCCGCGAGCAGTTCTTC.

This clone has a handful of counts. Its ends do not fully match the called genes, so a read error is possible. The chain couples TRBV10-3 to TRBJ2-1, with 7 nucleotides matching TRBD1. Germline V gene lookup returns CDR1 ENHRY and CDR2 SYGVKD. The CDR3 contains 14 residues. CDR3 protein: CASSYQGAYNEQFF. Here the CDR3 DNA reads TGTGCCAGCAGTTACCAGGGGGCCTACAATGAGCAGTTCTTC.

This clone was picked up one time. The CDR3 spells CASSLGIKVNTEAFF. The DNA for the CDR3 is TGTGCCAGCAGCTTAGGGATTAAGGTGAACACTGAAGCTTTCTTT. The chain carries TRBV5-8 and TRBJ1-1; D unresolved. Looked up from germline, CDR1 is SGHTS and CDR2 is YDEGEE. Trimming removed 2 bases at V and 0 bases at J, with 11 bases between. The CDR3 is 15 amino acids.

The chain uses TRBV29-1 and TRBJ1-1, with 7 nucleotides matching TRBD1. The CDR3 contains 15 residues. The V segment lost 7 bases and the J segment 1 base; nucleotides outside the gene matches: 12. The germline V gene has CDR1 SQVTM and CDR2 ANQGSEA. DNA for the CDR3: TGCAGCGCTCCACGTCAGGGGGGCGCGAACACTGAAGCTTTCTTT. This gives the protein CSAPRQGGANTEAFF.

The chain employs TRBV19 and TRBJ2-1, with 7 positions matching TRBD2. The V and J ends lost 1 base and 12 bases, in that order; junction bases with no gene match: 12. The CDR3 has 15 residues. Per germline, CDR1 LNHDA and CDR2 SQIVND (reference sequence). The CDR3 DNA sequence: TGTGCCAGTAGTATAGGCGGGAGTGCGAGTGGCGGGCAGTTCTTC. Its translation: CASSIGGSASGGQFF.

The rearrangement uses TRBV5-4 and TRBJ2-2; D is ambiguous. This CDR3 has 14 amino acids. Germline CDR1 and CDR2: SGHNT and YYREEE (reference sequence). Trimming pared 4 bases from V and 7 bases from J, leaving 14 bases between. The chain's CDR3 is CASSPSFSVGELFF. CDR3 coding DNA: TGTGCCAGCAGCCCCAGCTTTTCCGTCGGGGAGCTGTTTTTT.

The chain joins TRBV11-2 to TRBJ2-5, with D tentatively TRBD2 (5 bases). V lost 2 bases to trimming and J lost 8 bases, with 9 bases between them. The germline gives CDR1 SGHAT, CDR2 FQNNGV. CDR3 length equals 12 residues. The CDR3 bases are TGTGCCAGCAGCTTATACGGGGATACCCAGTACTTC. Translating it yields CASSLYGDTQYF.